A single sample is the source of the 3 T cell receptor beta chains below, sequenced in a study of CD8 T cells in ankylosing spondylitis. TCRdb analysed the 5' RACE reads with MiXCR anew, one entry per CDR3 protein. The sample yields about 220,000 distinct CDR3 sequences, roughly 25% seen once. The sample taken for sequencing was blood, either unsorted or a sorted T cell fraction (not recorded which). The origin of the receptors is a male donor with ankylosing spondylitis or in good health (not recorded which).

This clonotype was counted many times. The chain employs TRBV4-1 and TRBJ2-7; D may be TRBD1 or TRBD2 (7 bases each). V dropped 5 bases and J dropped 4 bases, with 18 bases sitting between them. Germline CDR1 reads MGHRA; CDR2 reads YSYEKL. The CDR3 extends over 15 amino acids. Here the CDR3 DNA reads TGCGCCAGCAGCTTGAGGGAGGGGGCAGGGTACGAGCAGTACTTC. This gives the protein CASSLREGAGYEQYF.

This clonotype turned up a few times. The chain recombines TRBV20-1 with TRBJ1-2; weak D call: TRBD1 (5 bases). Germline-derived CDR1 and CDR2 are DFQATT and SNEGSKA (reference sequence). V was cut by 0 bases and J by 8 bases, with 10 bases left in between. The CDR3 has 12 residues. The CDR3 bases are TGCAGTGCTAGAGACAGGGTCGGGGGCTACACCTTC. Its protein product is CSARDRVGGYTF.

This clonotype was picked up many times. The gene calls are TRBV12-3 or TRBV12-4 and TRBJ1-1, with D tentatively TRBD1 (5 bases). This CDR3 spans 16 amino acids. V was trimmed by 1 base and J by 5 bases, leaving 17 bases between them. This chain's CDR3 is CASSLGDLFEETEAFF. DNA for the CDR3: TGTGCCAGCAGTTTAGGGGACCTCTTCGAGGAAACTGAAGCTTTCTTT.